The rows below give T cell receptor beta chains drawn from one sample of a study of early T cells in non-severe SARS-CoV-2 infection. Each CDR3 protein gets one entry after TCRdb re-called the 5' RACE reads with MiXCR. The sample contains some 59,000 distinct CDR3 sequences, 8.5% to 12% of which appear only once. The sequencing sample was made of whole blood. The receptors come from an adult who was a healthcare worker with PCR-confirmed SARS-CoV-2 infection or an uninfected control (not recorded which). Each CDR3 is given with its conserved first and last residue. The order of the fields is V gene, J gene, clone size, D gene, CDR3 protein, CDR3 DNA. D genes are given only for firm matches. Clone size appears in some rows only: once, few, many, or a class for an expanded clone.

V gene: TRBV18; J gene: TRBJ2-3; clone size: many; D gene: TRBD2; CDR3 protein: CASSPSGGPIDTQYF; CDR3 DNA: TGTGCCAGCTCCCCCAGCGGGGGGCCAATAGATACGCAGTATTTT
V gene: TRBV6-2/TRBV6-3; J gene: TRBJ2-5; clone size: .; D gene: .; CDR3 protein: CASTGLTDYQETQYF; CDR3 DNA: TGTGCCAGCACAGGCTTGACGGATTACCAAGAGACCCAGTACTTC
V gene: TRBV30; J gene: TRBJ1-2; clone size: .; D gene: .; CDR3 protein: CAWSGRRLANYGYTF; CDR3 DNA: TGTGCCTGGAGTGGAAGACGGCTAGCTAACTATGGCTACACCTTC
V gene: TRBV9; J gene: TRBJ2-5; clone size: few; D gene: .; CDR3 protein: CASSVGPEETQYF; CDR3 DNA: TGTGCCAGCAGCGTAGGTCCAGAAGAGACCCAGTACTTC
V gene: TRBV12-3/TRBV12-4; J gene: TRBJ2-3; clone size: many; D gene: .; CDR3 protein: CASSSQADTQYF; CDR3 DNA: TGTGCCAGCAGTTCTCAGGCAGATACGCAGTATTTT
V gene: TRBV12-3/TRBV12-4; J gene: TRBJ1-5; clone size: many; D gene: .; CDR3 protein: CASRPGHLDQPQHF; CDR3 DNA: TGTGCCAGCAGGCCGGGACACCTTGATCAGCCCCAGCATTTT
V gene: TRBV25-1; J gene: TRBJ2-5; clone size: many; D gene: .; CDR3 protein: CASSVGALQETQYF; CDR3 DNA: TGTGCCAGCAGTGTCGGGGCATTACAAGAGACCCAGTACTTC
V gene: TRBV7-8; J gene: TRBJ2-2; clone size: .; D gene: .; CDR3 protein: CASRPAFRESTGELFF; CDR3 DNA: TGTGCCAGCAGACCCGCGTTCAGGGAGAGCACCGGGGAGCTGTTTTTT
V gene: TRBV7-3; J gene: TRBJ2-1; clone size: few; D gene: TRBD2; CDR3 protein: CASSLIGPSGASVEQFF; CDR3 DNA: TGTGCCAGCAGCTTAATAGGGCCTAGCGGGGCCTCGGTTGAGCAGTTCTTC
V gene: TRBV6-2/TRBV6-3; J gene: TRBJ2-4; clone size: .; D gene: .; CDR3 protein: CASSYLGPLNNIQYF; CDR3 DNA: TGTGCCAGCAGTTACCTGGGGCCTCTAAACAACATTCAGTACTTC
V gene: TRBV11-2; J gene: TRBJ2-4; clone size: .; D gene: .; CDR3 protein: CASSSEGGIQYF; CDR3 DNA: TGTGCCAGCAGCTCGGAGGGGGGAATTCAGTACTTC
V gene: TRBV9; J gene: TRBJ2-3; clone size: few; D gene: TRBD2; CDR3 protein: CASSVGGRGSDTQYF; CDR3 DNA: TGTGCCAGCAGCGTCGGGGGGAGAGGTTCCGATACGCAGTATTTT
V gene: TRBV29-1; J gene: TRBJ2-3; clone size: few; D gene: .; CDR3 protein: CSVDRDADTQYF; CDR3 DNA: TGCAGCGTTGACCGGGATGCAGATACGCAGTATTTT
V gene: TRBV29-1; J gene: TRBJ2-1; clone size: few; D gene: .; CDR3 protein: CSSGRGYNEQFF; CDR3 DNA: TGCAGCTCCGGACGCGGTTACAATGAGCAGTTCTTC
V gene: TRBV5-4; J gene: TRBJ2-7; clone size: .; D gene: TRBD2; CDR3 protein: CASSLGGVWKEQYF; CDR3 DNA: TGTGCCAGCAGCCTGGGGGGGGTTTGGAAGGAGCAGTACTTC
V gene: TRBV20-1; J gene: TRBJ2-7; clone size: many; D gene: .; CDR3 protein: CSARDLGEQYF; CDR3 DNA: TGCAGTGCTAGAGATCTCGGCGAGCAGTACTTC
V gene: TRBV13; J gene: TRBJ2-3; clone size: many; D gene: .; CDR3 protein: CASSLEGGTQYF; CDR3 DNA: TGTGCCAGCAGCCTAGAGGGTGGTACGCAGTATTTT
V gene: TRBV10-3; J gene: TRBJ1-1; clone size: many; D gene: TRBD1; CDR3 protein: CATSGQPNTEAFF; CDR3 DNA: TGTGCCACCTCGGGACAGCCGAACACTGAAGCTTTCTTT
V gene: TRBV20-1; J gene: TRBJ2-1; clone size: many; D gene: TRBD2; CDR3 protein: CSATSGGAFDNEQFF; CDR3 DNA: TGCAGTGCGACTAGCGGGGGGGCATTTGACAATGAGCAGTTCTTC
V gene: TRBV30; J gene: TRBJ2-7; clone size: few; D gene: .; CDR3 protein: CAWDRSTYEQYF; CDR3 DNA: TGTGCCTGGGACAGGTCCACCTACGAGCAGTACTTC
V gene: TRBV5-5; J gene: TRBJ2-1; clone size: few; D gene: .; CDR3 protein: CASSGEPGWNEQFF; CDR3 DNA: TGTGCCAGCAGCGGGGAGCCAGGGTGGAATGAGCAGTTCTTC
V gene: TRBV4-1; J gene: TRBJ2-6; clone size: few; D gene: TRBD1; CDR3 protein: CASSQTETGPPSSGANVLTF; CDR3 DNA: TGCGCCAGCAGCCAAACCGAGACAGGGCCACCGTCCTCTGGGGCCAACGTCCTGACTTTC
V gene: TRBV27; J gene: TRBJ2-1; clone size: .; D gene: TRBD2; CDR3 protein: CASRRREGEQFF; CDR3 DNA: TGTGCCAGCAGACGCAGGGAGGGCGAGCAGTTCTTC
V gene: TRBV20-1; J gene: TRBJ2-2; clone size: .; D gene: TRBD2; CDR3 protein: CSARDRTSENTGELFF; CDR3 DNA: TGCAGTGCTAGAGATCGTACTAGCGAAAACACCGGGGAGCTGTTTTTT
V gene: TRBV7-2; J gene: TRBJ2-1; clone size: .; D gene: .; CDR3 protein: CASSLILDNEQFF; CDR3 DNA: TGTGCCAGCAGCTTAATACTAGACAATGAGCAGTTCTTC
V gene: TRBV18; J gene: TRBJ2-7; clone size: few; D gene: TRBD1; CDR3 protein: CASSPKGASYEQYF; CDR3 DNA: TGTGCCAGCTCACCAAAGGGGGCCTCCTACGAGCAGTACTTC
V gene: TRBV25-1; J gene: TRBJ2-7; clone size: .; D gene: .; CDR3 protein: CASGPEGSYEQYF; CDR3 DNA: TGTGCCAGCGGCCCCGAGGGGTCCTACGAGCAGTACTTC
V gene: TRBV20-1; J gene: TRBJ2-4; clone size: many; D gene: .; CDR3 protein: CSARDLYARGKNIQYF; CDR3 DNA: TGCAGTGCTAGAGATCTATACGCAAGGGGGAAAAACATTCAGTACTTC
V gene: TRBV18; J gene: TRBJ1-3; clone size: many; D gene: .; CDR3 protein: CASSPPVSPRGNTIYF; CDR3 DNA: TGTGCCAGCTCACCACCTGTCTCGCCAAGAGGAAACACCATATATTTT
V gene: TRBV11-2; J gene: TRBJ2-1; clone size: many; D gene: TRBD1; CDR3 protein: CASSFGQGAFEQFF; CDR3 DNA: TGTGCCAGCAGCTTTGGACAGGGGGCGTTCGAGCAGTTCTTC
V gene: TRBV11-2; J gene: TRBJ2-5; clone size: many; D gene: .; CDR3 protein: CASSRGSWETQYF; CDR3 DNA: TGTGCCAGCAGCCGGGGGTCGTGGGAGACCCAGTACTTC
V gene: TRBV7-9; J gene: TRBJ1-2; clone size: .; D gene: TRBD1; CDR3 protein: CASSLGTANYGYTF; CDR3 DNA: TGTGCCAGCAGCTTGGGGACAGCTAACTATGGCTACACCTTC
V gene: TRBV30; J gene: TRBJ1-2; clone size: many; D gene: .; CDR3 protein: CAWSVGTDLFRGYTF; CDR3 DNA: TGTGCCTGGAGTGTCGGGACGGACCTTTTTCGCGGCTACACCTTC
V gene: TRBV7-8; J gene: TRBJ2-5; clone size: few; D gene: TRBD2; CDR3 protein: CASSFSSGSDQETQYF; CDR3 DNA: TGTGCCAGCAGCTTTTCTAGCGGGAGCGACCAAGAGACCCAGTACTTC
V gene: TRBV7-9; J gene: TRBJ2-1; clone size: many; D gene: TRBD1; CDR3 protein: CASSDDRGLYEQFF; CDR3 DNA: TGTGCCAGCAGCGACGACAGGGGGTTGTATGAGCAGTTCTTC
V gene: TRBV11-1; J gene: TRBJ2-2; clone size: .; D gene: .; CDR3 protein: CASGLDSNTGELFF; CDR3 DNA: TGTGCCAGCGGCTTGGACTCGAACACCGGGGAGCTGTTTTTT
V gene: TRBV11-2; J gene: TRBJ1-5; clone size: many; D gene: .; CDR3 protein: CASSLGSRGNQPQHF; CDR3 DNA: TGTGCCAGCAGCTTAGGGTCCAGGGGCAATCAGCCCCAGCATTTT
V gene: TRBV20-1; J gene: TRBJ2-1; clone size: many; D gene: TRBD2; CDR3 protein: CSARAGGRLDHNEQFF; CDR3 DNA: TGCAGTGCTAGAGCGGGAGGGAGGTTGGACCACAATGAGCAGTTCTTC
V gene: TRBV5-1; J gene: TRBJ2-3; clone size: many; D gene: TRBD2; CDR3 protein: CASSPRTSGTFTDTQYF; CDR3 DNA: TGCGCCAGCAGCCCACGGACTAGCGGGACCTTCACAGATACGCAGTATTTT
V gene: TRBV25-1; J gene: TRBJ2-1; clone size: many; D gene: .; CDR3 protein: CASSELGGGPDEQFF; CDR3 DNA: TGTGCCAGCAGTGAACTGGGGGGCGGCCCCGATGAGCAGTTCTTC
V gene: TRBV25-1; J gene: TRBJ2-7; clone size: many; D gene: .; CDR3 protein: CASGQSYEQYF; CDR3 DNA: TGTGCCAGCGGACAGTCCTACGAGCAGTACTTC
V gene: TRBV12-3/TRBV12-4; J gene: TRBJ2-7; clone size: many; D gene: .; CDR3 protein: CASSPLGSYGSHEQYF; CDR3 DNA: TGTGCCAGCAGTCCCCTAGGATCTTACGGATCTCACGAGCAGTACTTC
V gene: TRBV7-9; J gene: TRBJ1-1; clone size: few; D gene: .; CDR3 protein: CASSLQTWMDFF; CDR3 DNA: TGTGCCAGCAGCTTGCAGACTTGGATGGATTTCTTT
V gene: TRBV27; J gene: TRBJ2-1; clone size: many; D gene: TRBD2; CDR3 protein: CASKASGSSYNEQFF; CDR3 DNA: TGTGCCAGCAAGGCTAGCGGGAGCTCCTACAATGAGCAGTTCTTC
V gene: TRBV20-1; J gene: TRBJ1-1; clone size: many; D gene: .; CDR3 protein: CSARDQNGRETEAFF; CDR3 DNA: TGCAGTGCTAGAGATCAGAATGGACGGGAGACTGAAGCTTTCTTT
V gene: TRBV2; J gene: TRBJ2-1; clone size: few; D gene: .; CDR3 protein: CASSLFTLYNEQFF; CDR3 DNA: TGTGCCAGCAGCTTATTTACTTTGTACAATGAGCAGTTCTTC
V gene: TRBV20-1; J gene: TRBJ2-7; clone size: many; D gene: TRBD1; CDR3 protein: CSAKGTGSPYEQYF; CDR3 DNA: TGCAGTGCTAAAGGGACAGGAAGTCCCTACGAGCAGTACTTC
V gene: TRBV7-2; J gene: TRBJ1-4; clone size: many; D gene: .; CDR3 protein: CASSLPGSNEKLFF; CDR3 DNA: TGTGCCAGCAGCTTACCCGGATCGAATGAAAAACTGTTTTTT
V gene: TRBV20-1; J gene: TRBJ2-7; clone size: few; D gene: TRBD2; CDR3 protein: CSASGTSREQYF; CDR3 DNA: TGCAGTGCTAGCGGGACTAGCCGCGAGCAGTACTTC